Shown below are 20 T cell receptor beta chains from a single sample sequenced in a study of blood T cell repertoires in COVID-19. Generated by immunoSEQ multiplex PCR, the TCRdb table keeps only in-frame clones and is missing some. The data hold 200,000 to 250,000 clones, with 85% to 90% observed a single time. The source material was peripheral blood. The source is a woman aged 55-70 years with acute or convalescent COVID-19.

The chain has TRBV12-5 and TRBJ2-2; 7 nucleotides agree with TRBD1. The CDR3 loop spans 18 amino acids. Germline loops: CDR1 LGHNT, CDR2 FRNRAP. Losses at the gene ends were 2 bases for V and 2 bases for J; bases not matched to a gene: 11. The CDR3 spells CASGLWIGQDDNTGELFF. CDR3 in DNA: TGTGCTAGTGGTTTGTGGATAGGACAGGACGATAACACCGGGGAGCTGTTTTTT. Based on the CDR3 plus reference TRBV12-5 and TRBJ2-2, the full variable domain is DARVTQTPRHKVTEMGQEVTMRCQPILGHNTVFWYRQTMMQGLELLAYFRNRAPLDDSGMPKDRFSAEMPDATLATLKIQPSEPRDSAVYFCASGLWIGQDDNTGELFFGEGSRLTVL.

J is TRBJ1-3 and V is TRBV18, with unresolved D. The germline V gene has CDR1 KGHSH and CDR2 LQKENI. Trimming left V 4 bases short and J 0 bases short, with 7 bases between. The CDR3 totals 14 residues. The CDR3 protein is CASSQESSGNTIYF. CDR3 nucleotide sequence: TGTGCCAGCTCACAGGAGAGCTCTGGAAACACCATATATTTT.

The chain's CDR3 is CASGFSSEANTEAFF. Here the CDR3 DNA reads TGTGCTAGTGGTTTTTCTTCCGAGGCGAACACTGAAGCTTTCTTT. The chain links TRBV12-5 to TRBJ1-1; D is unresolved. V gave up 3 bases and J gave up 1 base, with 12 bases separating them. This CDR3 is 15 amino acids long. The germline V gene encodes CDR1 LGHNT and CDR2 FRNRAP.

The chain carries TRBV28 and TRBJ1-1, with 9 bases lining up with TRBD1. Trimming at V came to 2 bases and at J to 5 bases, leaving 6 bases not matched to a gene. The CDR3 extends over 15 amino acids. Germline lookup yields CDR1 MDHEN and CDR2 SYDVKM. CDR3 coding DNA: TGTGCCAGCAGTTTACTTACAGGGGGCGAAACTGAAGCTTTCTTT. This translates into CASSLLTGGETEAFF.

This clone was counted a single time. The CDR3 sequence: CARSGQGVQETQYF. In DNA, the CDR3 is TGTGCCAGAAGCGGACAGGGGGTACAAGAGACCCAGTACTTC. The V call is TRBV5-3, the J call TRBJ2-5, with 10 bases aligning to TRBD1. TRBV5-3 is an ORF, and what it does is uncertain. The CDR3 is made up of 14 amino acids. V gave up 4 bases and J gave up 2 bases; unmatched junction bases: 2.

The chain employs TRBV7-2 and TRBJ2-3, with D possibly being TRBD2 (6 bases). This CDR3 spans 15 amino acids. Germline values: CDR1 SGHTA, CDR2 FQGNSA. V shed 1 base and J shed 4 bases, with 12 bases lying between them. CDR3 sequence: CASSLGQGGADTQYF. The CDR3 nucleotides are TGTGCCAGCAGCTTAGGGCAGGGCGGGGCAGATACGCAGTATTTT.

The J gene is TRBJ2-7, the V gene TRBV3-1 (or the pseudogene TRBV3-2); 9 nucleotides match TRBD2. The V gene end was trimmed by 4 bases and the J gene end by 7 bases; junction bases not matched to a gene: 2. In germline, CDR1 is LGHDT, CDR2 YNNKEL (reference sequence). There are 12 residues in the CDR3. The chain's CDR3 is CASSPLAGEQYF. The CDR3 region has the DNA TGTGCCAGCAGCCCTCTAGCGGGAGAGCAGTACTTC.

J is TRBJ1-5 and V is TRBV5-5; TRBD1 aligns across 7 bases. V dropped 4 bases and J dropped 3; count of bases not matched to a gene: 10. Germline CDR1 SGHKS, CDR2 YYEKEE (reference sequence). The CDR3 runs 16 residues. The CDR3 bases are TGTGCCAGCAGCCAGACAGGGTCGATGCTCAATCAGCCCCAGCATTTT. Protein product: CASSQTGSMLNQPQHF.

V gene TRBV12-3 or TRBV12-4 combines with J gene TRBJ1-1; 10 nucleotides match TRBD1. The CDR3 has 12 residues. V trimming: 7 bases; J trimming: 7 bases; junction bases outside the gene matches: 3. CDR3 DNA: TGTGCCAGCACCCGGACAGGGGGTGAAGCTTTCTTT. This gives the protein CASTRTGGEAFF.

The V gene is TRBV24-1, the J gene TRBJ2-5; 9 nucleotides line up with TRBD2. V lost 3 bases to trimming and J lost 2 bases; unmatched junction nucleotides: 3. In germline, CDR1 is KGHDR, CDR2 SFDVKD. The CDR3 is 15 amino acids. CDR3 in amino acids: CATSDVTSGQETQYF. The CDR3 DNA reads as TGTGCCACCAGTGATGTGACTAGCGGACAAGAGACCCAGTACTTC.

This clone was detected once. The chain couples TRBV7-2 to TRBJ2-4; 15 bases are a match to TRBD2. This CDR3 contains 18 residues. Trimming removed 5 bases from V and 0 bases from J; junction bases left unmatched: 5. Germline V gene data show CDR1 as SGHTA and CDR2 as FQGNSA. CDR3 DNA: TGTGCCAGCAGCCCCGGACTAGCGGGGGGGCAAGCCAAAAACATTCAGTACTTC. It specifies CASSPGLAGGQAKNIQYF.

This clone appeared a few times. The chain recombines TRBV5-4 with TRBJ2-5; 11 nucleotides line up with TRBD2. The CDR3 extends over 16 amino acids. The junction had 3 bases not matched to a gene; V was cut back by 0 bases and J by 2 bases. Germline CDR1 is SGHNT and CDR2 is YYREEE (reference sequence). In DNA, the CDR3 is TGTGCCAGCAGCTTGGCATTAGCGGGGGGGCAAGAGACCCAGTACTTC. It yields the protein CASSLALAGGQETQYF.

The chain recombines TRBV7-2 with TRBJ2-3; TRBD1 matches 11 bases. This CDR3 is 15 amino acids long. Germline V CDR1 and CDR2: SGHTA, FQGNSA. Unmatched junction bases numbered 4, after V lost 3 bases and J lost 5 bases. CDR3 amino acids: CASSFGQGAVDTQYF. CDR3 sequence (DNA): TGTGCCAGCAGCTTCGGACAGGGGGCGGTAGATACGCAGTATTTT.

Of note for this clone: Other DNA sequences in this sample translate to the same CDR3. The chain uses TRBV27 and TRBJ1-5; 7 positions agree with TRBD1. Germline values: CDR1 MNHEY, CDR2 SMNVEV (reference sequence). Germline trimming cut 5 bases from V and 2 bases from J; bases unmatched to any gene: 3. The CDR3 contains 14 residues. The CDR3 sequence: CASSHRGGNQPQHF. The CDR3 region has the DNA TGTGCCAGCAGTCACAGGGGCGGCAATCAGCCCCAGCATTTT.

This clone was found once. In nucleotides, the CDR3 is TGTGCCAGCAGGGGACAGCAGCACTCCTACGAGCAGTACTTC. Translating it yields CASRGQQHSYEQYF. The chain employs TRBV6-5 and TRBJ2-7; the match to TRBD1 covers 7 bases. The germline CDR1 and CDR2 sequences are MNHEY and SVGAGI. This CDR3 is 14 amino acids long. V was pared by 6 bases and J by 0 bases, with 5 bases of the junction left unmatched.

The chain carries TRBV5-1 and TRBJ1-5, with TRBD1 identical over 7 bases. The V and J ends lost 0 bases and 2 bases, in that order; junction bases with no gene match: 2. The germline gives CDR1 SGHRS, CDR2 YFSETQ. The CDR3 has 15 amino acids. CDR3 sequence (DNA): TGCGCCAGCAGCTTGGAAGGGGGCGGCAATCAGCCCCAGCATTTT. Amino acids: CASSLEGGGNQPQHF.

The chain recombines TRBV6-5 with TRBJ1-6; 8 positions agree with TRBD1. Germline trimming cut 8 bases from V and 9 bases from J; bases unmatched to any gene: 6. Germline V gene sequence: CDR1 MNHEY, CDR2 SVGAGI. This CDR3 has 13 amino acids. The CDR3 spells CASRGQGGSPLHF. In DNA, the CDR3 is TGTGCCAGCCGCGGACAGGGAGGTTCACCCCTCCACTTT.

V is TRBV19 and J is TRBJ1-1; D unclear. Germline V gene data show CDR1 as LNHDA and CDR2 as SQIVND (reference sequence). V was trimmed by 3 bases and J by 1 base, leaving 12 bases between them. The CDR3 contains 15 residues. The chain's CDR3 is CASSIRGLRNTEAFF. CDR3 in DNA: TGTGCCAGTAGTATTAGAGGGCTAAGGAACACTGAAGCTTTCTTT.

CDR3 amino acids: CASSPGTSVETQYF. Written as DNA, the CDR3 is TGTGCCAGCAGCCCTGGGACTAGCGTAGAGACCCAGTACTTC. The chain employs TRBV11-2 and TRBJ2-5; 10 bases map to TRBD2. The CDR3 covers 14 residues. V shed 5 bases, J shed 4 bases, and the junction held 4 bases outside the gene matches. The germline CDR1 and CDR2 sequences are SGHAT and FQNNGV.

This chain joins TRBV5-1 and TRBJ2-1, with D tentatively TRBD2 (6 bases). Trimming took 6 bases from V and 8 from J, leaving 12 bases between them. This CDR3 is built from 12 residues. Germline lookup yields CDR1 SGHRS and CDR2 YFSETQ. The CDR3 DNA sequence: TGCGCCAGCAACCAGGCGGGGCATGAGCAGTTCTTC. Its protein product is CASNQAGHEQFF. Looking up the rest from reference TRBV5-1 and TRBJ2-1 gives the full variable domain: KAGVTQTPRYLIKTRGQQVTLSCSPISGHRSVSWYQQTPGQGLQFLFEYFSETQRNKGNFPGRFSGRQFSNSRSEMNVSTLELGDSALYLCASNQAGHEQFFGPGTRLTVL.